This is a list of T cell receptor beta chains from one sample in a study of beta chain features in type 1 diabetes. Clones were sequenced by immunoSEQ multiplex PCR, and TCRdb holds only the in-frame ones, with some missing. The table lists about 150,000 clones, roughly a tenth of them singletons. Sequencing was carried out using naive CD4+ T cells from blood. The receptors were sampled from a man aged 18 to 30 in good health. The CDR3 runs from the conserved cysteine through the conserved F or W. D genes are given only for firm matches. Clone sizes are given selectively: once, few, many, or a class where the clone is expanded.

>TRBJ1-5|.|TRBV30|.
CAWSSRGDQPQHF
TGTGCCTGGAGTTCCAGGGGTGATCAGCCCCAGCATTTT
>TRBJ1-5|.|TRBV2|.
CASRDIGQPQHF
TGTGCCAGCAGAGATATCGGTCAGCCCCAGCATTTT
>TRBJ2-1|TRBD1|TRBV7-2|few
CASRLQQGASDEQFF
TGTGCCAGCAGACTTCAACAGGGGGCAAGCGATGAGCAGTTCTTC
>TRBJ2-5|TRBD2|TRBV7-2|many
CASSLARLAGQETQYF
TGTGCCAGCAGCTTAGCGAGGCTAGCGGGGCAAGAGACCCAGTACTTC
>TRBJ1-4|.|TRBV21-1|.
CASSKAPGQGNEKLFF
TGTGCCAGCAGCAAAGCCCCAGGACAGGGGAATGAAAAACTGTTTTTT
>TRBJ1-5|.|TRBV28|few
CASSLAGAPNQPQHF
TGTGCCAGCAGTTTGGCAGGGGCCCCCAATCAGCCCCAGCATTTT
>TRBJ2-1|TRBD2|TRBV7-7|few
CASSLSGGADEQFF
TGTGCCAGCAGCCTTAGCGGGGGGGCCGATGAGCAGTTCTTC
>TRBJ1-2|.|TRBV9|.
CASSVAPDKTAYGYTF
TGTGCCAGCAGCGTAGCTCCAGACAAAACGGCCTATGGCTACACCTTC
>TRBJ2-2|TRBD2|TRBV4-2|few
CASSATSLVRDTGELFF
TGTGCCAGCAGCGCGACTAGCTTAGTAAGGGACACCGGGGAGCTGTTTTTT
>TRBJ1-5|.|TRBV7-8|few
CASSPLGERNQPQHF
TGTGCCAGCAGCCCGCTCGGTGAGAGAAATCAGCCCCAGCATTTT
>TRBJ2-7|.|TRBV11-3|.
CASSPRYSHEQYF
TGTGCCAGCAGCCCCCGGTATTCCCACGAGCAGTACTTC
>TRBJ1-2|.|TRBV6-5|.
CARGRGGRGYGYTF
TGTGCCAGAGGGAGAGGCGGCCGAGGATATGGCTACACCTTC
>TRBJ1-1|TRBD1|TRBV2|few
CASSEMGQERNTEAFF
TGTGCCAGCAGTGAAATGGGACAGGAGAGGAACACTGAAGCTTTCTTT
>TRBJ1-1|.|TRBV27|.
CATRGGGGVNTEAFF
TGTGCCACCCGGGGTGGGGGGGGAGTGAACACTGAAGCTTTCTTT
>TRBJ2-1|TRBD2|TRBV14|.
CASSQALLAGAYNEQFF
TGTGCCAGCAGCCAAGCCCTCCTAGCGGGGGCTTACAATGAGCAGTTCTTC
>TRBJ1-6|TRBD1|TRBV7-3|few
CASSSTGQGNSPLHF
TGTGCCAGCAGCTCCACGGGACAGGGTAATTCACCCCTCCACTTT
>TRBJ2-5|TRBD2|TRBV6-6|few
CATFRLRGGSETQYF
TGTGCCACCTTTCGCCTGCGGGGGGGCTCAGAGACCCAGTACTTC
>TRBJ2-1|TRBD2|TRBV7-2|few
CASSLGGAGGVHEQFF
TGTGCCAGCAGCTTAGGTGGGGCGGGGGGTGTCCATGAGCAGTTCTTC
>TRBJ1-1|.|TRBV7-6|few
CASSLTRSPNTEAFF
TGTGCCAGCAGCTTAACGAGGTCCCCGAACACTGAAGCTTTCTTT